This T cell receptor (beta chain) was sequenced in a study of cytomegalovirus exposure and HLA in healthy donors. As for this clone: Its antigen remains unknown.

The study ran its PCR with 60 Vbeta and 13 Jbeta primers. Original handling: In a later analysis, 79 million or so unique TCR beta chains included roughly 11 million shared by two or more donors. TCRdb keeps only in-frame clones here, not all; method: immunoSEQ multiplex PCR. Clone size and V and J calls were adopted from that table, with D and trimming inferred from the DNA. The top ten hold about 8% of the sample, which has around 92,000 clones, about 76% seen once. General study points: Cytomegalovirus-associated TCR beta chains were listed, numbering around 150. The authors judged a highly shared variant cluster likely a sequencing artifact. TRBV6-2, TRBV6-3 and some other V segments were excluded as indistinguishable.

The CDR3 runs 20 residues. Unmatched junction bases numbered 22, after V lost 6 bases and J lost 0 bases. Germline lookup yields CDR1 GTSNPN and CDR2 SVGIG (reference sequence). Sequenced: PBMCs. This chain links TRBV30 with TRBJ2-3; 9 bases match TRBD1. The sequence derives from a human donor in good health. The DNA of the CDR3 is TGTGCCTGTACCACAGGGGGCGCGACGGCGGGTAGCTCTAGCACAGATACGCAGTATTTT. This gives the protein CACTTGGATAGSSSTDTQYF.